The sequence of this TCR beta chain was determined in a study of neoadjuvant anti-PD-1 for oral cavity cancer. Overall study: Patients without progression received a fourth nivolumab dose around day 43, then surgical resection on days 50-56.

Time point described: after neoadjuvant nivolumab, at surgical resection. Only in-frame clones appear in the TCRdb table, and some are missing; sequencing was by immunoSEQ multiplex PCR. Here the sample spans tens of thousands of clones, around a quarter being singletons. A remark on this clone: Its antigen remains unidentified.

Findings and limits, study-wide: Post-treatment tumors with larger preexisting clones showed more shrinkage.

This CDR3 has 14 amino acids. V lost 4 bases, J lost 3 bases, and 13 bases lay in between. Germline-derived CDR1 and CDR2 are MNHEY and SVGAGI. This clonotype originated in a person between 40 and 79 years old with oral cavity squamous cell carcinoma. The chain carries TRBV6-5 and TRBJ2-7; D not certain. The sequenced sample was tumor tissue, obtained after nivolumab (anti-PD-1) treatment. CDR3 sequence (DNA): TGTGCCAGCAGTTCCCTCTTAATGGGCTACGAGCAGTACTTC. Translation: CASSSLLMGYEQYF.